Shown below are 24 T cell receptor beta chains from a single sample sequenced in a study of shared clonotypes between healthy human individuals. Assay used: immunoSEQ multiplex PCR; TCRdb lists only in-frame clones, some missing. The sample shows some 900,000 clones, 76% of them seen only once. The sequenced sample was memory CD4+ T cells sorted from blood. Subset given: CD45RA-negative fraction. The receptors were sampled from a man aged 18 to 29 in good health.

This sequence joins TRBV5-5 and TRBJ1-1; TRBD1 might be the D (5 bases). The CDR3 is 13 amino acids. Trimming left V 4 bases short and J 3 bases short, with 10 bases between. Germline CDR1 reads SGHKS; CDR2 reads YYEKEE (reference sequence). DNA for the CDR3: TGTGCCAGCAGCCAGACAGCGGACACTGAAGCTTTCTTT. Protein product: CASSQTADTEAFF. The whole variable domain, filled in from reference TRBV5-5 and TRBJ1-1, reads DAGVTQSPTHLIKTRGQQVTLRCSPISGHKSVSWYQQVLGQGPQFIFQYYEKEERGRGNFPDRFSARQFPNYSSELNVNALLLGDSALYLCASSQTADTEAFFGQGTRLTVV.

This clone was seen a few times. CDR3 region: CASSRGWNSPLHF. CDR3 nucleotides: TGTGCCAGCAGCCGGGGGTGGAATTCACCCCTCCACTTT. V is TRBV2 and J is TRBJ1-6; TRBD1 is a possible D gene (5 bases). CDR3 length: 13 amino acids. The germline CDR1 and CDR2 sequences are SNHLY and FYNNEI. The V end lost 6 bases, the J end lost 7 bases, and 10 bases lay between the germline ends. The full variable domain, rest sourced from reference TRBV2 and TRBJ1-6, is EPEVTQTPSHQVTQMGQEVILRCVPISNHLYFYWYRQILGQKVEFLVSFYNNEISEKSEIFDDQFSVERPDGSNFTLKIRSTKLEDSAMYFCASSRGWNSPLHFGNGTRLTVT.

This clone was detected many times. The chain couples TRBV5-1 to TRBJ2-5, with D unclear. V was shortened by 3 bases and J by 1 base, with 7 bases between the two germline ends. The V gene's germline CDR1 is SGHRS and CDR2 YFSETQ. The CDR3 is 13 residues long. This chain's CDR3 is CASSSDPQETQYF. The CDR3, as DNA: TGCGCCAGCAGCTCGGACCCCCAAGAGACCCAGTACTTC.

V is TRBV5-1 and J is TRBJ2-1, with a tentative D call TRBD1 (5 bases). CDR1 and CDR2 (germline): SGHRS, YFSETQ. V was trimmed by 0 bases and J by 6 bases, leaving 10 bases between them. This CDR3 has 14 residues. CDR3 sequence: CASSLDPRGNEQFF. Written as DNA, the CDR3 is TGCGCCAGCAGCTTGGACCCAAGGGGCAATGAGCAGTTCTTC.

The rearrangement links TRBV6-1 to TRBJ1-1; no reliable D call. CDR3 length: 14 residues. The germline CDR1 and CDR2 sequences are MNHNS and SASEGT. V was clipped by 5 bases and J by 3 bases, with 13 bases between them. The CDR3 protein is CASSRAWSDTEAFF. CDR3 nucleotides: TGTGCCAGCAGTCGAGCTTGGTCGGACACTGAAGCTTTCTTT.

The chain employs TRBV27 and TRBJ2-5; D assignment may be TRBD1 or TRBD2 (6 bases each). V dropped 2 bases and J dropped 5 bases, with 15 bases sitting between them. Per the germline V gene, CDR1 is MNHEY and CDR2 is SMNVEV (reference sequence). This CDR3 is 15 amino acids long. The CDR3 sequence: CASSLALGGYETQYF. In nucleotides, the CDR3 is TGTGCCAGCAGTTTAGCCCTGGGGGGCTACGAGACCCAGTACTTC.

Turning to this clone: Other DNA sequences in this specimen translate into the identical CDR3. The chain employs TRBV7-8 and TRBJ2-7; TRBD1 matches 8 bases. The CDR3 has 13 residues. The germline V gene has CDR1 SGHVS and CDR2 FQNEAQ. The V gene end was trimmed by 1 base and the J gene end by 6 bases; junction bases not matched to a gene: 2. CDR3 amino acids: CASSLGTGGEQYF. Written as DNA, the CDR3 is TGTGCCAGCAGCTTAGGAACAGGGGGCGAGCAGTACTTC.

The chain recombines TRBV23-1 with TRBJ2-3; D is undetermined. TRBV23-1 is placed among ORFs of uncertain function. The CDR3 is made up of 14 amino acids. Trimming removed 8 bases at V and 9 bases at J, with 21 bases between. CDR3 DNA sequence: TGCGCCAGCTTAATAGACCCGGGCCCCGGAACGCAGTATTTT. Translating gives CASLIDPGPGTQYF.

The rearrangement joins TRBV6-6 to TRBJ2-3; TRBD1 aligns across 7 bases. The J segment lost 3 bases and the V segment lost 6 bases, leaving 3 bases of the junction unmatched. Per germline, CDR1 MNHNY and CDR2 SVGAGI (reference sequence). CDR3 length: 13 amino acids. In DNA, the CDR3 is TGTGCCAGCAGAGGACAGGTGACAGATACGCAGTATTTT. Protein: CASRGQVTDTQYF.

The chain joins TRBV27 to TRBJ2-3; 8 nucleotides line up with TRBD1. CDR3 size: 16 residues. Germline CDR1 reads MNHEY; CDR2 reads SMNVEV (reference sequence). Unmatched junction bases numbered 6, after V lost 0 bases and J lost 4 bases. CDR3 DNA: TGTGCCAGCAGTTTATCGCGGGCAGGGGGCGCAGATACGCAGTATTTT. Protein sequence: CASSLSRAGGADTQYF.

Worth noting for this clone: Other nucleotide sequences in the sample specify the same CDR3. This CDR3 is CASSVRVDYGYTF. The CDR3, as DNA: TGTGCCAGCAGCGTAAGGGTGGACTATGGCTACACCTTC. The J gene is TRBJ1-2, the V gene TRBV9; D is unresolved. CDR1 SGDLS and CDR2 YYNGEE come from the germline V gene. Between the trimmed V and J ends, which lost 1 base and 3 bases, there was a span of 7 bases. This CDR3 has 13 residues.

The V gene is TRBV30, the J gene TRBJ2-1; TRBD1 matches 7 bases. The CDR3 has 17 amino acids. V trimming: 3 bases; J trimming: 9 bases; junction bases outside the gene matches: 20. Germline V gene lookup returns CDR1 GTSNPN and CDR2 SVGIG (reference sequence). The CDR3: CAWSGSGTAIYGGEQFF. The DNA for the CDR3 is TGTGCCTGGAGCGGTTCCGGGACAGCCATCTATGGGGGTGAGCAGTTCTTC.

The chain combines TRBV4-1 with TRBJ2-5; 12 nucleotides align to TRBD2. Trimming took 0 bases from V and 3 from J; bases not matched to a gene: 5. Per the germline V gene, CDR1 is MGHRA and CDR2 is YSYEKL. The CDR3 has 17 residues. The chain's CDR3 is CASSQDLGLAGKETQYF. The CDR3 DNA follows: TGCGCCAGCAGCCAAGATCTTGGACTAGCGGGGAAAGAGACCCAGTACTTC.

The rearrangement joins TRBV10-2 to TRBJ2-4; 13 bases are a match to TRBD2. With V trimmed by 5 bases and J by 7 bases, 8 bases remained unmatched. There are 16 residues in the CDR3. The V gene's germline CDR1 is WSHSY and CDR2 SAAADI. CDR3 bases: TGCGCCAGCAGTCCTAGGACTAGCGGGGGACCTAACATTCAGTACTTC. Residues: CASSPRTSGGPNIQYF.

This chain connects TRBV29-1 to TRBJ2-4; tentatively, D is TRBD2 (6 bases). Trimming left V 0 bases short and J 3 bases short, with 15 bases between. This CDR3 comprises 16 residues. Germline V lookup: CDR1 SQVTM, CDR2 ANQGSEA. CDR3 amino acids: CSVEERGGWGKNIQYF. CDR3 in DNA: TGCAGCGTTGAAGAGCGGGGTGGCTGGGGCAAAAACATTCAGTACTTC.

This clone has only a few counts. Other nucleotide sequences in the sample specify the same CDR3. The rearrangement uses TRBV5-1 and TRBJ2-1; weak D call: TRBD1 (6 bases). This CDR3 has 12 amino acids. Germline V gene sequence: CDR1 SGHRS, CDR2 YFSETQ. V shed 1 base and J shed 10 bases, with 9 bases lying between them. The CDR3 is CASSLTQGEQFF. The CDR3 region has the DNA TGCGCCAGCAGCTTGACACAGGGCGAGCAGTTCTTC.

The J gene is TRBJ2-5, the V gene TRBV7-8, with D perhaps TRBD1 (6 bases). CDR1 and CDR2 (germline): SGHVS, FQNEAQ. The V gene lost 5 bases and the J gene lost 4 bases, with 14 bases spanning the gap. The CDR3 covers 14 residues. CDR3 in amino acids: CASSATGLGETQYF. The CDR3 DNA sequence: TGTGCCAGCAGCGCTACAGGGCTGGGAGAGACCCAGTACTTC.

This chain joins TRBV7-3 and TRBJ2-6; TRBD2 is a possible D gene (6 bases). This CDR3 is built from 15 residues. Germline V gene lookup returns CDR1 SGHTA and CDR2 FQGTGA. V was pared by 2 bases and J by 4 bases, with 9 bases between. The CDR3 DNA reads TGTGCCAGCAGCTTAGCAACTAGCGGGGCCAACGTCCTGACTTTC. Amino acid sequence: CASSLATSGANVLTF.

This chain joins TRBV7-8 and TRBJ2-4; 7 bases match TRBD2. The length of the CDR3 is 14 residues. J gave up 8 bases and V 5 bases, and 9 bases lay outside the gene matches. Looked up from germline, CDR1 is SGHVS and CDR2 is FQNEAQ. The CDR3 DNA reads TGTGCCAGCAGCGGTGGGACTATCCCCGACATTCAGTACTTC. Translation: CASSGGTIPDIQYF.

The CDR3 DNA reads as TGCAGCGTCCAAAGGGGACAGGGCTACGAGCAGTACTTC. The encoded protein is CSVQRGQGYEQYF. The chain combines TRBV29-1 with TRBJ2-7, with TRBD1 matching over 9 bases. Germline V gives CDR1 SQVTM, CDR2 ANQGSEA. The CDR3 covers 13 residues. Trimming removed 6 bases from V and 3 bases from J; junction bases left unmatched: 6.

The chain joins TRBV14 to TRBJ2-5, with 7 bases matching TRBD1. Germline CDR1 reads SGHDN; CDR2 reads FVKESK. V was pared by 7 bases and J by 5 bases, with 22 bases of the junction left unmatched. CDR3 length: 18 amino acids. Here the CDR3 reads CASINTGTEDYSGETQYF. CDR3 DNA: TGTGCCAGCATTAATACCGGGACAGAAGACTACTCTGGCGAGACCCAGTACTTC.

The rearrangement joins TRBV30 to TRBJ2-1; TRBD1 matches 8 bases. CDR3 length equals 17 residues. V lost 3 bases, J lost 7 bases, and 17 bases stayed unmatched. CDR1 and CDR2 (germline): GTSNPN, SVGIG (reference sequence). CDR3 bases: TGTGCCTGGAGCCCCACGATAGGGAGGACAGGGAGGAATGAGCAGTTCTTC. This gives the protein CAWSPTIGRTGRNEQFF.

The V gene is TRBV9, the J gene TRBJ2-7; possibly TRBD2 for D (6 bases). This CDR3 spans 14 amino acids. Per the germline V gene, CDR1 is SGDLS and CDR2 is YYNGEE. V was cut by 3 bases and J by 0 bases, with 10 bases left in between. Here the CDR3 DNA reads TGTGCCAGCAGCGCCAGACTAGGCTCCTACGAGCAGTACTTC. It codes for CASSARLGSYEQYF.

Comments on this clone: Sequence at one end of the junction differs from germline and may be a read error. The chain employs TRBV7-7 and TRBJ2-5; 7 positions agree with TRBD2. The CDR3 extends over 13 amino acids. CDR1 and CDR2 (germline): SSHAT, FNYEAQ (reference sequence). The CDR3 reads CASSRGREETQYF. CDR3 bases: TGTGCTAGCAGCCGAGGGAGGGAAGAGACCCAGTACTTC.